The 31 T cell receptor beta chains in this list originate from one sample, sequenced in a study of CD8 T cells in ankylosing spondylitis. TCRdb itself ran the 5' RACE reads through MiXCR, one entry per CDR3 protein. This table has about 540,000 distinct CDR3 sequences, more than 9.5% appearing once. Findings of the study overall: Ankylosing spondylitis blood seemed to carry a telltale TCR beta motif made of under ten highly homologous variants.

Which antigens these TCRs recognize remains unknown. The sample comprised blood, either unsorted or a sorted T cell fraction (not recorded which). The receptors stem from a male donor with ankylosing spondylitis.

The V gene is TRBV5-1, the J gene TRBJ2-1; 7 bases match TRBD2. Germline CDR1 and CDR2: SGHRS and YFSETQ. The CDR3 sequence is 14 residues long. Germline trimming cut 3 bases from V and 4 bases from J; bases unmatched to any gene: 4. This CDR3 is CASSSFSGYNEQFF. CDR3 bases: TGCGCCAGCAGCTCTTTTAGCGGGTACAATGAGCAGTTCTTC. Full variable domain (missing parts from reference TRBV5-1 and TRBJ2-1): KAGVTQTPRYLIKTRGQQVTLSCSPISGHRSVSWYQQTPGQGLQFLFEYFSETQRNKGNFPGRFSGRQFSNSRSEMNVSTLELGDSALYLCASSSFSGYNEQFFGPGTRLTVL.

This clonotype was observed once. The chain is built from TRBV5-1 and TRBJ2-7; 14 nucleotides line up with TRBD2. Per germline, CDR1 SGHRS and CDR2 YFSETQ. V lost 4 bases to trimming and J lost 0 bases; unmatched junction nucleotides: 9. The CDR3 is 18 residues long. In nucleotides, the CDR3 is TGCGCCAGCAGCCAAAAGTCCGGGACTAGCGGGAGCTCCTACGAGCAGTACTTC. Amino acid sequence: CASSQKSGTSGSSYEQYF.

The chain recombines TRBV7-8 with TRBJ1-4, with D unresolved. The CDR3 spans 15 residues. CDR1 and CDR2 from the germline V gene are SGHVS and FQNEAQ. Between the trimmed V and J ends, which lost 7 bases and 12 bases, there was a span of 24 bases. The CDR3 coding sequence is TGTGCCAGCACCTCACGGGAGGGCCCTTCGGAAGAACTGTTTTTT. Amino acids: CASTSREGPSEELFF.

This clonotype was counted a few times. The J gene is TRBJ1-5, the V gene TRBV6-1; unclear D gene. CDR3 size: 13 residues. Deletions cut 6 bases from V and 4 bases from J, with 10 bases between. Germline CDR1 reads MNHNS; CDR2 reads SASEGT. Here the CDR3 reads CASSSTKNQPQHF. In DNA form, the CDR3 reads TGTGCCAGCAGCTCAACCAAAAATCAGCCCCAGCATTTT.

The V call is TRBV12-3 or TRBV12-4, the J call TRBJ1-5; tentatively, D is TRBD1 (5 bases). V dropped 7 bases and J dropped 5 bases, with 15 bases sitting between them. CDR3 length: 14 residues. For the CDR3, the DNA is TGTGCCAGCACCTCGGGGGGAGGGCATCAGCCCCAGCATTTT. Amino acids: CASTSGGGHQPQHF.

A few counts support this clonotype. The chain recombines TRBV11-2 with TRBJ2-3, with D perhaps being TRBD1 or TRBD2 (5 bases each). The CDR3 has 17 amino acids. CDR1 SGHAT and CDR2 FQNNGV come from the germline V gene. Trimming took off 5 bases at V and 1 base at J, with 19 bases between the two ends. The DNA of the CDR3 is TGTGCCAGCAGCAACCGCTTCGCCGGGACGGGCACAGATACGCAGTATTTT. It is translated as CASSNRFAGTGTDTQYF.

This clonotype was detected only a few times. The chain is built from TRBV7-9 and TRBJ2-1; 7 positions match TRBD2. J was trimmed by 4 bases and V by 5 bases; bases with no gene match: 11. CDR1 SEHNR and CDR2 FQNEAQ come from the germline V gene (reference sequence). CDR3 size: 16 residues. Here the CDR3 reads CASSPSGAGLYNEQFF. The CDR3 nucleotides are TGTGCCAGCAGCCCTTCTGGAGCGGGGCTGTACAATGAGCAGTTCTTC. Complete variable domain (other parts from reference TRBV7-9 and TRBJ2-1): DTGVSQNPRHKITKRGQNVTFRCDPISEHNRLYWYRQTLGQGPEFLTYFQNEAQLEKSRLLSDRFSAERPKGSFSTLEIQRTEQGDSAMYLCASSPSGAGLYNEQFFGPGTRLTVL.

This clonotype has more than one count but fewer than ten. The chain couples TRBV7-6 to TRBJ2-5; TRBD2 agrees at 7 bases. The CDR3 has 17 residues. Germline trimming cut 2 bases from V and 2 bases from J; bases unmatched to any gene: 11. Germline values: CDR1 SGHVS, CDR2 FNYEAQ. The CDR3 protein is CASSLNRPSGGQETQYF. CDR3 DNA: TGTGCCAGCAGCTTAAATAGGCCTAGCGGAGGACAAGAGACCCAGTACTTC. Together with reference TRBV7-6 and TRBJ2-5, the CDR3 gives the full variable domain: GAGVSQSPRYKVTKRGQDVALRCDPISGHVSLYWYRQALGQGPEFLTYFNYEAQQDKSGLPNDRFSAERPEGSISTLTIQRTEQRDSAMYRCASSLNRPSGGQETQYFGPGTRLLVL.

A few counts support this clonotype. This rearrangement joins TRBV3-1 to TRBJ1-1; 9 bases line up with TRBD1. Trimming at V came to 4 bases and at J to 7 bases, leaving 10 bases not matched to a gene. Germline CDR1 LGHDT, CDR2 YNNKEL (reference sequence). The CDR3 loop spans 15 amino acids. CDR3 in DNA: TGTGCCAGCAGCCGACTTGGACAGGGGACTGATGAAGCTTTCTTT. Translation gives CASSRLGQGTDEAFF.

A few counts support this clonotype. The V call is TRBV4-2, the J call TRBJ1-2, with a possible D match to TRBD1 (5 bases). Germline CDR1 is LGHNA and CDR2 is YNFKEQ. The CDR3 contains 16 residues. The V end was cut by 2 bases, the J end by 1 base, with 14 bases between. As DNA, the CDR3 is TGTGCCAGCAGCCAACTTGACAGTAACTATAACTATGGCTACACCTTC. Translated: CASSQLDSNYNYGYTF.

The chain has TRBV9 and TRBJ2-3, with D possibly called TRBD1 or TRBD2 (6 bases each). The CDR3 has 15 residues. Germline V gene sequence: CDR1 SGDLS, CDR2 YYNGEE. The germline V and J ends were trimmed by 4 bases and 1 base, with 13 bases remaining between them. CDR3 protein: CASSPRGGRTDTQYF. The DNA of the CDR3 is TGTGCCAGCAGCCCCCGAGGGGGGCGCACAGATACGCAGTATTTT.

The table lists this clonotype with a few counts. V and J are TRBV7-9 and TRBJ2-7, with 11 bases matching TRBD1. After removal of 1 base from V and 6 bases from J, the junction contained 2 bases not matched to a gene. The germline gives CDR1 SEHNR, CDR2 FQNEAQ (reference sequence). The CDR3 covers 14 residues. The chain's CDR3 is CASSLGTGGGEQYV. The CDR3 region has the DNA TGTGCCAGCAGCTTAGGGACAGGGGGCGGCGAGCAGTACGTC.

The V gene is TRBV5-1, the J gene TRBJ1-1; 7 positions match TRBD1. This CDR3 region has 12 residues. The germline gives CDR1 SGHRS, CDR2 YFSETQ. Unmatched junction bases numbered 6, after V lost 2 bases and J lost 11 bases. The CDR3, as DNA: TGCGCCAGCAGCTTTGGGCAGGGGGACGCTTTCTTT. Its translation: CASSFGQGDAFF. Full variable domain (missing parts from reference TRBV5-1 and TRBJ1-1): KAGVTQTPRYLIKTRGQQVTLSCSPISGHRSVSWYQQTPGQGLQFLFEYFSETQRNKGNFPGRFSGRQFSNSRSEMNVSTLELGDSALYLCASSFGQGDAFFGQGTRLTVV.

The genes are TRBV7-8 and TRBJ2-5, with D unclear. Germline V gene lookup returns CDR1 SGHVS and CDR2 FQNEAQ. This CDR3 contains 13 residues. V lost 1 base to trimming and J lost 5 bases, with 8 bases between them. CDR3 sequence: CASSLEMEETQYF. CDR3 sequence (DNA): TGTGCCAGCAGCTTAGAGATGGAGGAGACCCAGTACTTC.

The V call is TRBV7-9, the J call TRBJ2-5; TRBD1 matches at 9 bases. The CDR3 covers 14 residues. V was clipped by 8 bases and J by 3 bases; unmatched bases: 7. CDR1 and CDR2 (germline): SEHNR, FQNEAQ (reference sequence). The CDR3 loop is CASAPRTGEETQYF. CDR3 in DNA: TGTGCCAGCGCCCCCCGGACAGGGGAAGAGACCCAGTACTTC.

The sample holds many counts of this clonotype. The chain joins TRBV20-1 to TRBJ1-2; the match to TRBD1 covers 8 bases. The CDR3 has 13 amino acids. From germline, CDR1 is DFQATT and CDR2 SNEGSKA (reference sequence). Trimming removed 5 bases from V and 0 bases from J; junction bases left unmatched: 2. CDR3 protein: CSASDRANYGYTF. As DNA, the CDR3 is TGCAGTGCTTCGGACAGGGCTAACTATGGCTACACCTTC.

This clonotype was recorded many times. The rearrangement joins TRBV10-3 to TRBJ2-7; D is ambiguous. Germline V CDR1 and CDR2: ENHRY, SYGVKD. The CDR3 length is 11 residues. The V end was cut by 2 bases, the J end by 5 bases, with 4 bases between. CDR3 region: CAISEGNEQYV. In nucleotides, the CDR3 is TGTGCCATCAGTGAGGGAAACGAGCAGTACGTC.

The rearrangement uses TRBV14 and TRBJ1-1; TRBD1 matches 9 bases. Losses at the gene ends were 2 bases for V and 8 bases for J; bases not matched to a gene: 3. Germline V gene data show CDR1 as SGHDN and CDR2 as FVKESK. The CDR3 is 13 residues long. CDR3 coding DNA: TGTGCCAGCAGCCAAACTACAGGGGGCGAAGCTTTCTTT. Its protein product is CASSQTTGGEAFF.

The J gene is TRBJ2-3, the V gene TRBV9; D gene unclear. CDR3 size: 15 residues. Germline V gene lookup returns CDR1 SGDLS and CDR2 YYNGEE. V lost 2 bases and J lost 0, with 10 bases in between. CDR3 in amino acids: CASSVAEPSTDTQYF. DNA for the CDR3: TGTGCCAGCAGCGTGGCGGAGCCGAGCACAGATACGCAGTATTTT.

V gene TRBV15 combines with J gene TRBJ2-3; 8 nucleotides line up with TRBD2. Germline lookup yields CDR1 LNHNV and CDR2 YYDKDF (reference sequence). There are 16 residues in the CDR3. V shed 8 bases, J shed 6 bases, and the junction held 16 bases outside the gene matches. CDR3 bases: TGTGCCACCCTAAGCGGGAGCCTCTCAGATCGGGATACGCAGTATTTT. Protein sequence: CATLSGSLSDRDTQYF.

This clonotype was detected ten times or more. The V and J genes are TRBV18 and TRBJ2-5, with D unresolved. The germline gives CDR1 KGHSH, CDR2 LQKENI. Trimming pared 8 bases from V and 1 base from J, leaving 8 bases between. This CDR3 has 12 residues. The CDR3 DNA is TGTGCCAGCAGCCCGGCCCAAGAGACCCAGTACTTC. As protein: CASSPAQETQYF.

V usage is TRBV12-3 or TRBV12-4 and J usage is TRBJ2-2, with D perhaps TRBD2 (6 bases). Trimming removed 3 bases from V and 7 bases from J, with 12 bases in between. This CDR3 region has 14 residues. CDR3: CASSFSGGGGELFF. The CDR3 DNA sequence: TGTGCCAGCAGTTTTAGCGGTGGCGGCGGGGAGCTGTTTTTT.

This clonotype has a handful of counts. V gene TRBV7-2 combines with J gene TRBJ2-3, with D maybe TRBD2 (6 bases). V lost 6 bases to trimming and J lost 4 bases, with 20 bases between them. This CDR3 has 16 residues. The germline V gene encodes CDR1 SGHTA and CDR2 FQGNSA. CDR3 loop: CASRLFGGIGSDTQYF. The DNA of the CDR3 is TGTGCCAGCAGACTATTCGGCGGGATTGGATCAGATACGCAGTATTTT.

A few counts support this clonotype. V usage is TRBV2 and J usage is TRBJ2-7; the D gene could be TRBD1 or TRBD2 (5 bases each). Germline V gives CDR1 SNHLY, CDR2 FYNNEI. Trimming left V 3 bases short and J 4 bases short, with 7 bases between. The CDR3 extends over 12 amino acids. The CDR3 sequence is CASSDGGYEQYV. The DNA of the CDR3 is TGTGCCAGCAGTGATGGGGGTTACGAGCAGTACGTC.

The sample holds a few counts of this clonotype. The chain uses TRBV5-1 and TRBJ1-2, with D possibly being TRBD1 (6 bases). The V gene's germline CDR1 is SGHRS and CDR2 YFSETQ. The CDR3 loop spans 13 amino acids. V was pared by 4 bases and J by 8 bases, with 15 bases between. The CDR3 protein is CASSPGTLEGYTF. The DNA of the CDR3 is TGCGCCAGCAGCCCGGGGACATTGGAAGGCTACACCTTC.

This clonotype was seen a handful of times. The V call is TRBV14, the J call TRBJ2-1; D uncertain. The V end was cut by 4 bases, the J end by 4 bases, with 8 bases between. Germline V gene sequence: CDR1 SGHDN, CDR2 FVKESK. This CDR3 is built from 13 residues. CDR3 protein: CASSRLGYNEQFF. The DNA for the CDR3 is TGTGCCAGCAGCCGCCTCGGATACAATGAGCAGTTCTTC.

A few counts support this clonotype. The chain links TRBV5-1 to TRBJ2-2; D uncertain. CDR1 SGHRS and CDR2 YFSETQ come from the germline V gene. The CDR3 contains 17 residues. The V gene lost 5 bases and the J gene lost 4 bases, with 21 bases spanning the gap. CDR3 in amino acids: CASRRGSQWVGTGELFF. The CDR3 bases are TGCGCCAGCAGACGAGGTTCCCAGTGGGTGGGCACCGGGGAGCTGTTTTTT.

This sequence joins TRBV7-8 and TRBJ1-5; TRBD1 is a possible D gene (5 bases). V was trimmed by 8 bases and J by 1 base, leaving 12 bases between them. Germline V lookup: CDR1 SGHVS, CDR2 FQNEAQ. The CDR3 length is 14 residues. The CDR3 sequence is CASWGGESNQPQHF. Written as DNA, the CDR3 is TGTGCCAGCTGGGGCGGGGAGAGCAATCAGCCCCAGCATTTT.

Many counts were recorded for this clonotype. The gene calls are TRBV12-3 or TRBV12-4 and TRBJ2-7; the match to TRBD1 covers 10 bases. Trimming removed 5 bases from V and 5 bases from J; junction bases left unmatched: 9. The CDR3 is made up of 15 amino acids. The chain's CDR3 is CASSKPGQGSHEQYF. The CDR3 region has the DNA TGTGCCAGCAGTAAACCGGGACAGGGGTCGCACGAGCAGTACTTC.

This chain uses TRBV13 with TRBJ1-1; 10 bases map to TRBD1. The V gene end was trimmed by 5 bases and the J gene end by 4 bases; junction bases not matched to a gene: 7. The CDR3 totals 15 residues. Germline V gene lookup returns CDR1 PRHDT and CDR2 FYEKMQ (reference sequence). The CDR3 nucleotides read TGTGCCAGCAGCCCGGACAGGGGGTTGGGCACTGAAGCTTTCTTT. Translated, it gives CASSPDRGLGTEAFF.

This rearrangement joins TRBV20-1 to TRBJ2-5; 11 bases line up with TRBD2. CDR3 length equals 16 residues. The germline V gene encodes CDR1 DFQATT and CDR2 SNEGSKA (reference sequence). V was clipped by 0 bases and J by 5 bases; unmatched bases: 8. Here the CDR3 reads CSAREPGLAVRETQYF. The CDR3 DNA is TGCAGTGCTAGAGAACCGGGACTAGCGGTTCGGGAGACCCAGTACTTC.